This TCR beta chain was profiled in a study of CD8 T cells in ankylosing spondylitis (dated by TCRdb to between 2016 and 2019). For the study in its entirety: The study profiled T cell receptor beta repertoires in healthy donors and ankylosing spondylitis patients to find disease-linked TCR variants. The full study cohort comprised some 27 ankylosing spondylitis patients and 85 to 120 healthy donors. Peripheral blood samples were taken, and synovial fluid was additionally collected from ankylosing spondylitis patients. Here is what the overall study found, with its caveats: The disease-linked clones were reported to be significantly enriched in matched synovial fluid samples from ankylosing spondylitis patients. Some motif variants were previously reported in synovial fluid and blood of reactive arthritis patients, suggesting common disease-initiation mechanisms. Blood from ankylosing spondylitis patients appeared to be characterized by a TCR beta motif made up of seven or eight highly homologous amino acid variants. A CD8+ phenotype was shown by the disease-linked clones, which were found at relatively low frequencies in peripheral blood.

After removal of 5 bases from V and 2 bases from J, the junction retains 7 bases not matched to a gene. CDR1 and CDR2, looked up from the germline V gene (reference sequence), are DFQATT and SNEGSKA. From the cysteine through the phenylalanine, the CDR3 covers 15 amino acids. Kept here is only the CDR3 DNA, which spans 45 bases and is read in frame from base 1. This clonotype was seen only a few times. Its antigen is still unknown. No base qualities exist here, and no much larger clone lies one base off it. Sequenced using an Illumina HiSeq 2500. TCR beta libraries were prepared by quantitative 5'-RACE with molecular barcodes. The study's processing was this. A new computational method based on a probabilistic model of VDJ rearrangement was used to identify disease-linked TCR variants. In-frame beta chains were kept once TCRdb had trimmed the public reads at Q25 with fastp and called clones with MiXCR. Here each entry gathers all rows of one CDR3 protein and keeps the most common genes and DNA. None of the V and J calls come from the authors' own analysis; TCRdb made them. For this sample the table gives 300,000 to 350,000 distinct CDR3 sequences, of which approximately 15% were detected only once. The top ten hold about 1% of the sample.

The sequence joins TRBV20-1 to TRBJ2-2, with TRBD1 matching 8 junction bases. The sample consisted of blood, either unsorted or a sorted T cell fraction (not recorded which). This clonotype was sampled from a male donor with ankylosing spondylitis or in good health (not recorded which). The DNA is TGCAGTGCTGTACCGGGACAGGTTAACACCGGGGAGCTGTTTTTT. Its protein product is CSAVPGQVNTGELFF.